This record covers a single TCR beta chain. The table came from immunoSEQ multiplex PCR; TCRdb's copy has only in-frame clones and leaves some out. The table shows 25,000 to 35,000 clones, with over 60% occurring only once. These data originate in a study of OX40 agonist ivuxolimab in advanced cancers. Across the study: Intravenous ivuxolimab at 0.01 to 10 mg/kg was given to patients every 2 weeks. The dose-escalation group included hepatocellular carcinoma, melanoma, renal cell carcinoma and head and neck cancer. Aged roughly 23 to 90 with a mean of approximately 60 years, they were roughly 83% male.

The sample consisted of CD4+ or CD8+ T cells sorted from blood, taken in a trial of the OX40 agonist ivuxolimab. The clonotype was recovered from an adult with an advanced solid tumor such as melanoma, head and neck, liver or kidney cancer.

CDR3 in DNA: TGTGCCAGCAGACACCGGGACAGGGAAAACATTCAGTACTTC. Amino acids: CASRHRDRENIQYF. V usage is TRBV6-6 and J usage is TRBJ2-4; TRBD1 matches at 9 bases. Per germline, CDR1 MNHNY and CDR2 SVGAGI (reference sequence). The CDR3 has 14 residues. After removal of 6 bases from V and 5 bases from J, the junction contained 5 bases not matched to a gene.